Included here is one TCR beta chain sequence, with context. This sample is part of a study of control samples from healthy donors and cancer patients. Only in-frame clones appear in the TCRdb table, and some are missing; sequencing was by immunoSEQ multiplex PCR. The data contain about 130,000 clones, 85% to 95% of them singletons. From germline, CDR1 is GTSNPN and CDR2 SVGIG (reference sequence). The junction had 4 bases not matched to a gene; V was cut back by 0 bases and J by 4 bases. The CDR3 totals 14 residues. V is TRBV30 and J is TRBJ1-2; the match to TRBD1 covers 8 bases. The source material was PBMCs. This receptor was taken from a man aged 45-65 years with head and neck cancer. The CDR3 here is CAWSVGQGAYGYTF. In nucleotides, the CDR3 is TGTGCCTGGAGTGTAGGCCAGGGGGCCTATGGCTACACCTTC.